Below, 3 T cell receptor beta chains from the same sample are listed, as sequenced in a study of T cell responses to AZD1222 COVID-19 vaccine. Method: immunoSEQ multiplex PCR; TCRdb's copy keeps in-frame clones and lacks some. Found here are 90,000 to 120,000 clones, about 90% of them singletons; the top ten hold 6% to 7%. Material: peripheral blood, obtained on day 0 of AZD1222 vaccination. These TCRs come from an adult in good health.

CDR3 sequence reads: CATRGTPQETQYF. CDR3 in DNA: TGTGCCACCAGGGGGACACCTCAAGAGACCCAGTACTTC. This chain joins TRBV24-1 and TRBJ2-5, with a possible D match to TRBD1 (6 bases). The CDR3 contains 13 residues. Germline CDR1 KGHDR, CDR2 SFDVKD. V dropped 7 bases and J dropped 2 bases, with 10 bases sitting between them.

The chain carries TRBV2 and TRBJ2-2; a weak D match, TRBD2 (6 bases). Germline V gene sequence: CDR1 SNHLY, CDR2 FYNNEI. Trimming cost V 7 bases and J 5 bases, with 11 bases left between them. There are 13 residues in the CDR3. This CDR3 is CASIGGPTGELFF. The CDR3 bases are TGTGCCAGCATCGGGGGACCGACCGGGGAGCTGTTTTTT.

The chain couples TRBV18 to TRBJ2-7; 15 positions agree with TRBD2. This CDR3 spans 16 amino acids. Germline lookup yields CDR1 KGHSH and CDR2 LQKENI. Germline trimming cut 3 bases from V and 9 bases from J; bases unmatched to any gene: 9. CDR3 DNA: TGTGCCAGCTCACCGGAGGGACTAGCGGGAGGAGTGGGGCAGTACTTC. Translated: CASSPEGLAGGVGQYF. Combining the CDR3 with reference TRBV18 and TRBJ2-7 gives the whole variable domain NAGVMQNPRHLVRRRGQEARLRCSPMKGHSHVYWYRQLPEEGLKFMVYLQKENIIDESGMPKERFSAEFPKEGPSILRIQQVVRGDSAAYFCASSPEGLAGGVGQYFGPGTRLTVT.